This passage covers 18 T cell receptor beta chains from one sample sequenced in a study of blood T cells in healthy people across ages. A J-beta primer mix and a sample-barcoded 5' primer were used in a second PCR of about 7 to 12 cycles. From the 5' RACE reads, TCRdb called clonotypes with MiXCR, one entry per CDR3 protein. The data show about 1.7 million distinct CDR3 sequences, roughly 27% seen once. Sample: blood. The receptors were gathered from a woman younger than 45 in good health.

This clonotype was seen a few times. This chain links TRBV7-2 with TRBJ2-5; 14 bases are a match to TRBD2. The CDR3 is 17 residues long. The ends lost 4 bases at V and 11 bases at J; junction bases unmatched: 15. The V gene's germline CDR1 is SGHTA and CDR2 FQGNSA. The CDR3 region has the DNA TGTGCCAGCAGCTCCGACCGACTAGCGGGAGGGCCTCGGGAGCAGTACTTC. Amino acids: CASSSDRLAGGPREQYF.

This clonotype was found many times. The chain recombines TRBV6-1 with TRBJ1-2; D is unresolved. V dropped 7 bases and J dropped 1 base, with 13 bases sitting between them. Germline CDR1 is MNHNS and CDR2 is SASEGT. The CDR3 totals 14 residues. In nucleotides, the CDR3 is TGTGCCAGCACCATTGGGAAATTTAACTATGGCTACACCTTC. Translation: CASTIGKFNYGYTF.

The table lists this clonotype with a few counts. The CDR3 region is CASSSRDRGRVQGYTF. The CDR3 region has the DNA TGTGCCAGCAGCTCCCGGGACAGGGGGAGAGTGCAAGGCTACACCTTC. This chain links TRBV7-2 with TRBJ1-2, with 11 bases matching TRBD1. CDR3 length: 16 amino acids. Germline V gives CDR1 SGHTA, CDR2 FQGNSA. V lost 4 bases to trimming and J lost 8 bases; unmatched junction nucleotides: 12. The variable domain in full, completed from reference TRBV7-2 and TRBJ1-2, reads GAGVSQSPSNKVTEKGKDVELRCDPISGHTALYWYRQSLGQGLEFLIYFQGNSAPDKSGLPSDRFSAERTGGSVSTLTIQRTQQEDSAVYLCASSSRDRGRVQGYTFGSGTRLTVV.

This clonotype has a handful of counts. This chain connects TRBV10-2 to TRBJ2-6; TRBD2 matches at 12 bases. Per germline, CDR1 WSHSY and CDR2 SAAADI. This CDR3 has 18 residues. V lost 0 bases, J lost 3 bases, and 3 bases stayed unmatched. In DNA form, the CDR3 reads TGCGCCAGCAGTGAGTCTCTAGCGGGAGGGCTTGGGGCCAACGTCCTGACTTTC. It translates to CASSESLAGGLGANVLTF.

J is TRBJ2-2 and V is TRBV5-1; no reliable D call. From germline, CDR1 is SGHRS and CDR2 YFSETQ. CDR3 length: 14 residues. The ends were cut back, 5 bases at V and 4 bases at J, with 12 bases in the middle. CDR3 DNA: TGCGCCAGCAGGCGACTGCGGAGCACCGGGGAGCTGTTTTTT. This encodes CASRRLRSTGELFF.

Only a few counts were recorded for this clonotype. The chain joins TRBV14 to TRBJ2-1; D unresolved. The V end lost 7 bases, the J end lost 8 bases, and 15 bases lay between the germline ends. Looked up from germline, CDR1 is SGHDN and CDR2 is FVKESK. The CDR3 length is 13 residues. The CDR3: CASNPGTADEQFF. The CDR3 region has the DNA TGTGCCAGCAACCCCGGTACTGCGGATGAGCAGTTCTTC. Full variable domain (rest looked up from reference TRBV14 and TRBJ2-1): EAGVTQFPSHSVIEKGQTVTLRCDPISGHDNLYWYRRVMGKEIKFLLHFVKESKQDESGMPNNRFLAERTGGTYSTLKVQPAELEDSGVYFCASNPGTADEQFFGPGTRLTVL.

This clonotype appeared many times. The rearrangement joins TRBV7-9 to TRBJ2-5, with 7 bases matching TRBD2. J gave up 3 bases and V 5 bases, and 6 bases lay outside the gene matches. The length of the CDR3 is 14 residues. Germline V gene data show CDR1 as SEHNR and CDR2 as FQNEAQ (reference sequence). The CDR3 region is CASSLGTNEETQYF. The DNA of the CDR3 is TGTGCCAGCAGCCTCGGGACTAATGAAGAGACCCAGTACTTC.

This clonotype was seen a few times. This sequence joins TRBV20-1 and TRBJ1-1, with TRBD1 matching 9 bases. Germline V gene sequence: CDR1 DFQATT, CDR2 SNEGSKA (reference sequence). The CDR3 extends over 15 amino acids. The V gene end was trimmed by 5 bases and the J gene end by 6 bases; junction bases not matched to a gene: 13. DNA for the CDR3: TGCAGTGCTGACGTATATGGACAGGGGTCCCCTGAAGCTTTCTTT. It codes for CSADVYGQGSPEAFF.

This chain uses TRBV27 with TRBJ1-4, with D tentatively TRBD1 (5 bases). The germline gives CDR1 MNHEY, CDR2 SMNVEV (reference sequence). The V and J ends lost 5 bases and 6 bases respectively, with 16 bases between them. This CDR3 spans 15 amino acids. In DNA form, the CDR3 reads TGTGCCAGCAGTGGCCGGGGCCTTTATTATGAAAAACTGTTTTTT. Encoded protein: CASSGRGLYYEKLFF. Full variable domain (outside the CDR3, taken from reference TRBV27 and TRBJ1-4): EAQVTQNPRYLITVTGKKLTVTCSQNMNHEYMSWYRQDPGLGLRQIYYSMNVEVTDKGDVPEGYKVSRKEKRNFPLILESPSPNQTSLYFCASSGRGLYYEKLFFGSGTQLSVL.

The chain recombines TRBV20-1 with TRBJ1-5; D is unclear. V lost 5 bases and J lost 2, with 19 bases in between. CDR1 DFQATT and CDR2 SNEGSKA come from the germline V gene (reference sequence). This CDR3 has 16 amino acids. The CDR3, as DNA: TGCAGTGCTTTTGGAGGACCTCCGGCAGGCAATCAGCCCCAGCATTTT. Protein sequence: CSAFGGPPAGNQPQHF.

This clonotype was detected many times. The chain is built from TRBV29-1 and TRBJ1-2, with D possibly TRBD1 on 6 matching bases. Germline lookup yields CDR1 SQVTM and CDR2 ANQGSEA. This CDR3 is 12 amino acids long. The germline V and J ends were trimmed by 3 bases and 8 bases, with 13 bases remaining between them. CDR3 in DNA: TGCAGCGTTGAGGGGGCAAGTGAGGGCTACACCTTC. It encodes CSVEGASEGYTF.

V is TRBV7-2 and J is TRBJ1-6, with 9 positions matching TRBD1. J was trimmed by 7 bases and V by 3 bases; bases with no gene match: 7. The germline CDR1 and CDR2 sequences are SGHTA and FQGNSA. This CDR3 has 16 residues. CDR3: CASSLTGTGNNSPLHF. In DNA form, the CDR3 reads TGTGCCAGCAGCTTGACCGGGACAGGGAACAATTCACCCCTCCACTTT.

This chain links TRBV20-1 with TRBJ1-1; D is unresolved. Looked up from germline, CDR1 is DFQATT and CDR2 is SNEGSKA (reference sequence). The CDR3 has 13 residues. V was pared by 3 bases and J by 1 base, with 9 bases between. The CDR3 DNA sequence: TGCAGTGCTAGCGAGGGCTCGAACACTGAAGCTTTCTTT. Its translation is CSASEGSNTEAFF.

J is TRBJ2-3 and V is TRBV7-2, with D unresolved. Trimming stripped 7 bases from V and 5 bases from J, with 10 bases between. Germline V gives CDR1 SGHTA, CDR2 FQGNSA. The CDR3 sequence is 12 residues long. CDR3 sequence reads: CASTPTRDTQYF. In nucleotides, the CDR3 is TGTGCCAGCACCCCGACTCGAGATACGCAGTATTTT. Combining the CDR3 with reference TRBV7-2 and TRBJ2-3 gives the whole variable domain GAGVSQSPSNKVTEKGKDVELRCDPISGHTALYWYRQSLGQGLEFLIYFQGNSAPDKSGLPSDRFSAERTGGSVSTLTIQRTQQEDSAVYLCASTPTRDTQYFGPGTRLTVL.

CDR3 region: CASSQGLAGGPSNEQFF. DNA of the CDR3: TGTGCCAGCAGCCAGGGACTAGCGGGAGGGCCCTCCAATGAGCAGTTCTTC. This chain joins TRBV11-2 and TRBJ2-1; 16 bases map to TRBD2. Germline CDR1 reads SGHAT; CDR2 reads FQNNGV. V trimming: 5 bases; J trimming: 6 bases; junction bases outside the gene matches: 7. The CDR3 is made up of 17 amino acids.

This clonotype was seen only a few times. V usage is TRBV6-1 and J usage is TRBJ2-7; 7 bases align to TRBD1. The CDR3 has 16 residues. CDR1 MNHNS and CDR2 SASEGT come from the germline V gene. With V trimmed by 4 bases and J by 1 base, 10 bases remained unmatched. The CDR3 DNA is TGTGCCAGCAGTGTCCCTTTTGCGACAGGGTCCTACGAGCAGTACTTC. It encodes CASSVPFATGSYEQYF.

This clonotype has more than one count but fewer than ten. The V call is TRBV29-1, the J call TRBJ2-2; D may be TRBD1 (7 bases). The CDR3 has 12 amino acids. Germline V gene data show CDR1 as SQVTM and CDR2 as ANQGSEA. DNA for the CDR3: TGCGCAGGGGGGTCAGACACCGGGGAGCTGTTTTTT. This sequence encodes CAGGSDTGELFF.

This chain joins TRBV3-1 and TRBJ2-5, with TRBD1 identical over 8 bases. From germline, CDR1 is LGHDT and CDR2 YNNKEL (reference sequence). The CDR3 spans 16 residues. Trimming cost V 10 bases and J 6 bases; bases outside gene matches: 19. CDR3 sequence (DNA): TGTGCCACGTACCTTGACGCAGGGGGCAGCAGAAAGACCCAGTACTTC. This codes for CATYLDAGGSRKTQYF.